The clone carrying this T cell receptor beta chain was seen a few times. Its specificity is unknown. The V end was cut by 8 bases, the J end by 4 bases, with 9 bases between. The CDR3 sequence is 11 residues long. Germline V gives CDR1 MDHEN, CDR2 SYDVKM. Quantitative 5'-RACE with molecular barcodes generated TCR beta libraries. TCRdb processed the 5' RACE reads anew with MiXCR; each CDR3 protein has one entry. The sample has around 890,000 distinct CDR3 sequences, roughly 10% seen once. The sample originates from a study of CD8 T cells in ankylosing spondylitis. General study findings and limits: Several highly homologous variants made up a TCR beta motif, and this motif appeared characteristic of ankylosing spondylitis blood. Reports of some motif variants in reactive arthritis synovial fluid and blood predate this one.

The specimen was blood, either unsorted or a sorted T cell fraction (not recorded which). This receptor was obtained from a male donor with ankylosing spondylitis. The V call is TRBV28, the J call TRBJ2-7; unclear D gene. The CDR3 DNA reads TGTGCCAGCCTGGGGATATACGAGCAGTACTTC. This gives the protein CASLGIYEQYF.